This T cell receptor (beta chain) stems from a study of T cells in Graves' hyperthyroidism and ophthalmopathy. This clonotype was counted many times. In germline, CDR1 is SEHNR, CDR2 FQNEAQ (reference sequence). The CDR3 loop spans 12 amino acids. Trimming took 5 bases from V and 7 from J, leaving 11 bases between them. RNA transcripts provided the source from which TCR beta CDR3 regions were amplified. HTBI primers were the set used in a first-round RT-PCR of the TCR CDR3. TCRdb recomputed calls from the multiplex PCR reads with MiXCR, one row per CDR3 protein. The table has 500,000 to 750,000 distinct CDR3 sequences, 15% to 18% seen once.

Sequenced: blood. This clonotype originated in a woman younger than 45 with Graves' hyperthyroidism. The chain uses TRBV7-9 and TRBJ1-1; D not certain. The CDR3 bases are TGTGCCAGCAGCCTGGGAGCTGGTGAAGCTTTCTTT. This translates into CASSLGAGEAFF.